This TCR beta chain derives from a study of blood T cells in healthy people across ages. Study-wide points: Older age went with lower TCR beta diversity per million T cells, in a roughly linear way. Samples with more naive T cells showed higher observed beta diversity.

Extractions gave at least 5.5 micrograms of total RNA per sample. PCR was performed a second time for roughly 7 to 11 cycles using a sample-barcoded 5' primer and a J-beta primer mix. MiXCR, applied by TCRdb to the 5' RACE reads, yields one record per CDR3 protein. Seen here are 700,000 or so distinct CDR3 sequences, 22% observed once, and the top ten hold around 21%. V lost 2 bases to trimming and J lost 5 bases, with 15 bases between them. The CDR3 extends over 15 amino acids. The V gene's germline CDR1 is SEHNR and CDR2 FQNEAQ (reference sequence). On this clonotype: What it binds is unknown.

The sequenced sample was blood. This chain uses TRBV7-9 with TRBJ2-5, with D perhaps assigned TRBD1 or TRBD2 (6 bases each). This receptor was taken from a man between 65 and 85 years old in good health. The CDR3 DNA reads TGTGCCAGCAGCTTAAATACGGGGGCGACTGAGACCCAGTACTTC. It translates to CASSLNTGATETQYF.